Following are 4 T cell receptor beta chains from one sample sequenced in a study of PD-1 blockade in classical Hodgkin lymphoma. The time point: newly diagnosed, previously untreated cHL patient sample. Profiling relied on immunoSEQ multiplex PCR, and the TCRdb table lists in-frame clones only, not all of them. The sample lists fewer than 35,000 clones, approximately 93% seen once, with about 4% in the top ten. The material sequenced was peripheral blood mononuclear cells (PBMCs). Receptors originate from a human donor with classical Hodgkin lymphoma.

CDR3 nucleotides: TGCGCCAGCAGTGAGAGGCGACTAGCGGGAGTCCCCGGGGAGCTGTTTTTT. The encoded protein is CASSERRLAGVPGELFF. The V call is TRBV10-2, the J call TRBJ2-2, with 12 bases that match TRBD2. The CDR3 totals 17 residues. The trim removed 2 bases at V and 6 bases at J, leaving 7 bases unmatched. The V gene's germline CDR1 is WSHSY and CDR2 SAAADI.

The rearrangement joins TRBV5-1 to TRBJ2-7; D assignment may be TRBD1 or TRBD2 (6 bases each). V was shortened by 4 bases and J by 5 bases, with 13 bases between the two germline ends. This CDR3 has 13 amino acids. Germline V lookup: CDR1 SGHRS, CDR2 YFSETQ. CDR3 protein: CASSRGVENEQYF. CDR3 nucleotide sequence: TGCGCCAGCAGCAGGGGGGTGGAAAACGAGCAGTACTTC.

This chain links TRBV4-1 with TRBJ2-3; 8 bases match TRBD2. The ends lost 7 bases at V and 4 bases at J; junction bases unmatched: 10. This CDR3 spans 15 amino acids. CDR1 and CDR2 (germline): MGHRA, YSYEKL. The CDR3 DNA sequence: TGCGCCAGCACCCTAAGCGGGAGAGGAGCAGATACGCAGTATTTT. Translating gives CASTLSGRGADTQYF.

V and J are TRBV5-1 and TRBJ2-5; D is unclear. The ends were cut back, 0 bases at V and 5 bases at J, with 11 bases in the middle. The germline V gene encodes CDR1 SGHRS and CDR2 YFSETQ. CDR3 length: 14 amino acids. The CDR3 protein is CASSLGNSVETQYF. DNA for the CDR3: TGCGCCAGCAGCTTGGGCAATAGTGTGGAGACCCAGTACTTC. Complete variable domain (other parts from reference TRBV5-1 and TRBJ2-5): KAGVTQTPRYLIKTRGQQVTLSCSPISGHRSVSWYQQTPGQGLQFLFEYFSETQRNKGNFPGRFSGRQFSNSRSEMNVSTLELGDSALYLCASSLGNSVETQYFGPGTRLLVL.